This T cell receptor (beta chain) comes out of a study of T cells in Graves' hyperthyroidism and ophthalmopathy. Broader study findings: Also found in blood were most expanded thyroid clonotypes above 0.001.

Uncontrolled infections, other autoimmune diseases, pregnancy or lactation led to exclusion of patients. This CDR3 spans 15 amino acids. From germline, CDR1 is DFQATT and CDR2 SNEGSKA (reference sequence). V was trimmed by 4 bases and J by 2 bases, leaving 15 bases between them. This clonotype was counted a few times. Antigen: not known. Regions amplified from RNA transcripts were the TCR beta CDR3 regions. The TCR CDR3 was amplified in a first-round RT-PCR using the HTBI primer set. TCRdb re-derived calls from the multiplex PCR reads in MiXCR, one entry per CDR3 protein. The repertoire includes some 320,000 distinct CDR3 sequences, 12% to 15% of them detected once, and around 32% sits in the top ten.

The J gene is TRBJ2-1, the V gene TRBV20-1; a possible D gene is TRBD2 (5 bases). What was sequenced was blood. This receptor was obtained from a woman aged 40 to 49 with Graves' ophthalmopathy. CDR3 DNA: TGCAGTGCTAAAATCCTAGCACTCCCCTACAATGAGCAGTTCTTC. Translating gives CSAKILALPYNEQFF.